The next 14 T cell receptor beta chains were all read from a single sample in a study of T cell repertoires in cytomegalovirus infection (dated by TCRdb to the late 2010s). The treatment or condition label of this sample denotes: in vitro stimulation with specific CMV peptide epitopes to enrich CMV-specific T cells. Sequencing instrument: Illumina HiSeq 1500. The public reads were run again by TCRdb, first through fastp at Q25 and then through MiXCR, and only productive beta chains were kept. Each CDR3 protein appears once, grouped with its most common genes and DNA. This sample comprises under 350,000 distinct CDR3 sequences, roughly a fifth of them detected only once. Roughly 19% of the sample comes from the top ten. Which antigens these TCRs recognize remains unknown. Sequencing was performed on cultured PBMCs, taken from culture after CMV antigen stimulation. Receptor source: a human donor in good health (CMV status not recorded). Some clones in this sample may be carry-over from other donors' samples.

V is TRBV4-1 and J is TRBJ2-7; D remains unclear. Germline V gives CDR1 MGHRA, CDR2 YSYEKL. The V end lost 1 base, the J end lost 4 bases, and 8 bases lay between the germline ends. The CDR3 consists of 13 residues. This CDR3 reads CASSQAPSYEQYF. The CDR3 DNA sequence: TGCGCCAGCAGCCAAGCCCCGTCATACGAGCAGTACTTC.

The sample holds many counts of this clonotype. The V call is TRBV7-8, the J call TRBJ2-3; 7 positions agree with TRBD2. With V trimmed by 2 bases and J by 2 bases, 7 bases remained unmatched. Looked up from germline, CDR1 is SGHVS and CDR2 is FQNEAQ. This CDR3 comprises 16 residues. The CDR3 region is CASSLIRTRVTDTQYF. As DNA, the CDR3 is TGTGCCAGCAGCTTAATCAGGACTAGGGTCACAGATACGCAGTATTTT.

The rearrangement joins TRBV7-2 to TRBJ2-5; 10 bases match TRBD1. V lost 5 bases to trimming and J lost 4 bases; unmatched junction nucleotides: 7. Germline V gene lookup returns CDR1 SGHTA and CDR2 FQGNSA. The length of the CDR3 is 15 residues. The CDR3 DNA sequence: TGTGCCAGCAGCACGCGACAGGGGGCGGGAGAGACCCAGTACTTC. The encoded protein is CASSTRQGAGETQYF.

V usage is TRBV24-1 and J usage is TRBJ2-7; a possible D gene is TRBD1 (6 bases). Trimming removed 5 bases from V and 5 bases from J, with 12 bases in between. Germline CDR1 is KGHDR and CDR2 is SFDVKD. The CDR3 length is 13 residues. This CDR3 reads CATSVGRGDEQYV. The CDR3 DNA reads TGTGCCACCAGTGTCGGCAGGGGCGACGAGCAGTACGTC.

The chain uses TRBV11-2 and TRBJ2-1; perhaps TRBD2 as D (6 bases). The CDR3 length is 15 residues. CDR1 and CDR2 (germline): SGHAT, FQNNGV. Trimming removed 6 bases from V and 10 bases from J, with 22 bases in between. The DNA for the CDR3 is TGTGCCAGCAGAGGAGCCAGCGGGTTCCCAGGGGAGCAGTTCTTC. Residues: CASRGASGFPGEQFF.

This clonotype showed up just a few times. The chain recombines TRBV9 with TRBJ2-7; 12 nucleotides line up with TRBD2. The V gene end was trimmed by 4 bases and the J gene end by 2 bases; junction bases not matched to a gene: 7. CDR3 length equals 16 residues. Germline V gives CDR1 SGDLS, CDR2 YYNGEE. CDR3 residues: CASSIGTSGPTYEQYF. In DNA, the CDR3 is TGTGCCAGCAGCATCGGGACTAGCGGGCCAACCTACGAGCAGTACTTC.

A few counts support this clonotype. The chain carries TRBV13 and TRBJ2-5; D is perhaps TRBD1 (6 bases). Trimming took off 2 bases at V and 2 bases at J, with 15 bases between the two ends. This CDR3 is built from 16 residues. Germline V lookup: CDR1 PRHDT, CDR2 FYEKMQ (reference sequence). The chain's CDR3 is CASSLTPTGLQETQYF. CDR3 nucleotides: TGTGCCAGCAGCTTAACCCCGACAGGCCTACAAGAGACCCAGTACTTC.

The gene calls are TRBV12-5 and TRBJ1-1, with a weak D call TRBD1 (5 bases). Germline loops: CDR1 LGHNT, CDR2 FRNRAP. V lost 6 bases to trimming and J lost 1 base, with 15 bases between them. CDR3 length: 15 residues. CDR3 DNA sequence: TGTGCTAGTGGACCAGACAGTTCCTCGAACACTGAAGCTTTCTTT. Protein: CASGPDSSSNTEAFF.

This clonotype was observed a few times. The chain joins TRBV20-1 to TRBJ2-7, with TRBD2 matching 10 bases. V lost 4 bases to trimming and J lost 7 bases; unmatched junction nucleotides: 10. CDR3 length equals 14 residues. The germline gives CDR1 DFQATT, CDR2 SNEGSKA (reference sequence). As DNA, the CDR3 is TGCAGTGCTAATGTCCTAGCGGGAGTTTCAGAGCAGTACTTC. Protein: CSANVLAGVSEQYF.

This clonotype was found many times. This rearrangement joins TRBV6-2 or TRBV6-3 to TRBJ2-7; no clear D. CDR3 length: 12 residues. The germline V gene has CDR1 MNHEY and CDR2 SVGEGT. The V end was cut by 6 bases, the J end by 4 bases, with 10 bases between. CDR3 protein: CASRAVDYEQYV. CDR3 DNA: TGTGCCAGCAGAGCCGTAGATTACGAGCAGTACGTC.

This chain links TRBV11-2 with TRBJ1-2, with TRBD1 as a possible D gene (6 bases). This CDR3 is 14 amino acids long. Germline CDR1 is SGHAT and CDR2 is FQNNGV. V was cut by 1 base and J by 6 bases, with 12 bases left in between. The CDR3 spells CASSLGPGADGYTF. The CDR3, as DNA: TGTGCCAGCAGCTTAGGTCCAGGGGCGGATGGCTACACCTTC.

At least ten counts were recorded for this clonotype. This chain joins TRBV12-3 or TRBV12-4 and TRBJ2-3; 8 bases match TRBD2. There are 14 residues in the CDR3. V lost 4 bases and J lost 5; bases outside the gene matches: 5. CDR3 sequence: CASSSAGGLDTQYF. The CDR3 bases are TGTGCCAGCAGTTCCGCGGGGGGCCTAGATACGCAGTATTTT.

There are many counts of this clonotype. This rearrangement joins TRBV7-2 to TRBJ1-5; perhaps TRBD1 as D (6 bases). The length of the CDR3 is 16 residues. Germline CDR1 reads SGHTA; CDR2 reads FQGNSA. Trimming took off 5 bases at V and 2 bases at J, with 16 bases between the two ends. In DNA form, the CDR3 reads TGTGCCAGCAGCCCCGGGACACGTACTGGCAATCAGCCCCAGCATTTT. This sequence encodes CASSPGTRTGNQPQHF.

The sample holds a few counts of this clonotype. The chain links TRBV7-2 to TRBJ1-3, with no clear D. The CDR3 extends over 13 amino acids. CDR1 and CDR2 from the germline V gene are SGHTA and FQGNSA. Trimming cost V 8 bases and J 0 bases, with 8 bases left between them. CDR3 nucleotide sequence: TGTGCCAGCGTCGACCGCTCTGGAAACACCATATATTTT. Its protein product is CASVDRSGNTIYF.